This entry lists 27 T cell receptor beta chains sequenced from one sample in a study of spatial heterogeneity in lung cancer. The antigens of these receptors remain unknown. Time point reported: sample taken at primary tumor resection. Findings of the study overall: In tumors, expanded intratumoral alpha and beta TCR counts tracked mutation counts.

Via MiXCR, TCRdb re-called the 5' RACE reads, giving one row per CDR3 protein. The sample has roughly 11,000 distinct CDR3 sequences; about 14% are singletons. The sequenced sample was lung tumor tissue, obtained at surgery. The receptors were gathered from a male donor with early-stage non-small cell lung cancer.

This clonotype has ten or more counts. CDR3 loop: CASNPGQYNSPLHF. CDR3 coding DNA: TGTGCCAGCAATCCGGGACAGTATAATTCACCCCTCCACTTT. This chain uses TRBV6-2 or TRBV6-3 with TRBJ1-6; 7 nucleotides agree with TRBD1. V shed 7 bases, J shed 4 bases, and the junction held 4 bases outside the gene matches. The CDR3 length is 14 residues. Germline lookup yields CDR1 MNHEY and CDR2 SVGEGT.

This chain links TRBV19 with TRBJ1-5; no definite D call. CDR1 LNHDA and CDR2 SQIVND come from the germline V gene (reference sequence). The CDR3 runs 13 residues. V lost 3 bases, J lost 5 bases, and 8 bases lay in between. The CDR3 protein is CASSIRRDQPQHF. The CDR3 DNA follows: TGTGCCAGTAGTATTCGCCGGGATCAGCCCCAGCATTTT.

V is TRBV25-1 and J is TRBJ2-1; D may be TRBD2 (6 bases). This CDR3 has 18 residues. Germline V CDR1 and CDR2: MGHDK, SYGVNS. V was trimmed by 1 base and J by 0 bases, leaving 16 bases between them. CDR3 sequence reads: CASSELGNAGSSYNEQFF. The CDR3 DNA sequence: TGTGCCAGCAGTGAATTAGGAAACGCGGGGAGCTCCTACAATGAGCAGTTCTTC.

This clonotype is medium-sized. This chain connects TRBV7-9 to TRBJ1-1, with 7 bases identical to TRBD1. The CDR3 consists of 16 residues. Germline V gives CDR1 SEHNR, CDR2 FQNEAQ (reference sequence). V trimming: 3 bases; J trimming: 1 base; junction bases outside the gene matches: 8. The CDR3 bases are TGTGCCAGCAGCTTTTGGACAGGACCCACGAACACTGAAGCTTTCTTT. This translates into CASSFWTGPTNTEAFF.

This clonotype counts as large. The CDR3: CASSLRRQETQYF. CDR3 sequence (DNA): TGTGCCAGCAGTTTGAGGCGGCAAGAGACCCAGTACTTC. The chain uses TRBV27 and TRBJ2-5; D is uncertain. V was cut by 3 bases and J by 2 bases, with 7 bases left in between. Looked up from germline, CDR1 is MNHEY and CDR2 is SMNVEV (reference sequence). CDR3 length: 13 amino acids.

This clonotype came up many times. This rearrangement joins TRBV6-5 to TRBJ2-7; D is undetermined. V lost 6 bases and J lost 9, with 12 bases in between. The CDR3 is 11 residues long. Germline V gene lookup returns CDR1 MNHEY and CDR2 SVGAGI. CDR3 in amino acids: CASRQIGRQYF. DNA of the CDR3: TGTGCCAGCAGGCAGATTGGGCGGCAGTACTTC.

This clonotype was observed many times. CDR3 nucleotide sequence: TGTGCCAGCAGCTCCTCTAGGGTTAGCACAGATACGCAGTATTTT. This codes for CASSSSRVSTDTQYF. The chain is built from TRBV7-2 and TRBJ2-3; D gene unclear. With 4 bases removed from V and 0 bases from J, the gap between germline ends came to 11 bases. CDR1 and CDR2 from the germline V gene are SGHTA and FQGNSA. This CDR3 spans 15 amino acids.

This rearrangement joins TRBV28 to TRBJ2-6, with 7 bases aligning to TRBD1. In germline, CDR1 is MDHEN, CDR2 SYDVKM. The CDR3 contains 14 residues. Trimming took 11 bases from V and 0 from J; bases not matched to a gene: 4. CDR3 protein: CAANRGSGANVLTF. CDR3 bases: TGTGCCGCTAACAGGGGCTCTGGGGCCAACGTCCTGACTTTC.

The sample holds many counts of this clonotype. The rearrangement joins TRBV11-2 to TRBJ2-1; D uncertain. From germline, CDR1 is SGHAT and CDR2 FQNNGV. V lost 5 bases and J lost 6, with 8 bases in between. The CDR3 is 12 residues long. For the CDR3, the DNA is TGTGCCAGCAGCCCCGGGCCCAATGAGCAGTTCTTC. As protein: CASSPGPNEQFF.

In this sample, this clonotype is medium-sized. The rearrangement uses TRBV29-1 and TRBJ1-1, with D possibly being TRBD1 (5 bases). Germline CDR1 reads SQVTM; CDR2 reads ANQGSEA. Trimming stripped 6 bases from V and 1 base from J, with 12 bases between. CDR3 size: 13 residues. This CDR3 reads CSVPTARNTEAFF. The CDR3 DNA reads as TGCAGCGTCCCGACAGCTCGGAACACTGAAGCTTTCTTT.

This clonotype was observed at least ten times. The gene calls are TRBV5-6 and TRBJ2-6, with D perhaps assigned TRBD1 or TRBD2 (5 bases each). CDR3 size: 18 residues. Trimming removed 4 bases at V and 0 bases at J, with 17 bases between. Germline V gene sequence: CDR1 SGHDT, CDR2 YYEEEE. The CDR3 protein is CASSLGTAISSGANVLTF. In DNA form, the CDR3 reads TGTGCCAGCAGCCTCGGGACCGCGATTAGCTCTGGGGCCAACGTCCTGACTTTC.

This clonotype has at least ten counts. V is TRBV4-3 and J is TRBJ1-4, with no clear D. The V and J ends lost 4 bases and 3 bases respectively, with 18 bases between them. This CDR3 has 17 amino acids. Germline CDR1 is LGHNA and CDR2 is YSLEER. The CDR3 sequence: CASSPDSPRTANEKLFF. DNA of the CDR3: TGCGCCAGCAGCCCCGACTCCCCACGGACGGCTAATGAAAAACTGTTTTTT.

Many counts were recorded for this clonotype. V is TRBV27 and J is TRBJ2-3, with D perhaps matching TRBD2 (6 bases). Trimming removed 6 bases at V and 8 bases at J, with 12 bases between. CDR1 MNHEY and CDR2 SMNVEV come from the germline V gene (reference sequence). The CDR3 length is 12 residues. CDR3 amino acids: CASRGGEGTQYF. CDR3 DNA: TGTGCCAGCAGGGGGGGAGAGGGTACGCAGTATTTT.

In the case of this clonotype: This could be a read error, since a much larger clone is one nucleotide away. The J gene is TRBJ2-3, the V gene TRBV5-5, with a tentative D call TRBD2 (6 bases). Deletions cut 3 bases from V and 3 bases from J, with 8 bases between. The CDR3 totals 13 residues. Germline CDR1 is SGHKS and CDR2 is YYEKEE (reference sequence). The CDR3 protein is CASSSEGTDTQYF. The CDR3 DNA is TGTGCCAGCAGCTCGGAGGGGACAGATACGCAGTATTTT. The entire variable domain, with the rest obtained from reference TRBV5-5 and TRBJ2-3, is as follows: DAGVTQSPTHLIKTRGQQVTLRCSPISGHKSVSWYQQVLGQGPQFIFQYYEKEERGRGNFPDRFSARQFPNYSSELNVNALLLGDSALYLCASSSEGTDTQYFGPGTRLTVL.

At least ten counts were recorded for this clonotype. The junction does not match germline at one end; this may be a read error. The chain's CDR3 is CASSQVRQGAKTGELFF. CDR3 coding DNA: TGCGCCAGCAGCCAAGTCCGACAGGGGGCGAAGACCGGGGAGCTGTTTTTT. This sequence joins TRBV4-1 and TRBJ2-2, with TRBD1 matching 10 bases. The V gene's germline CDR1 is MGHRA and CDR2 YSYEKL. CDR3 length equals 17 residues.

This clonotype occurred a few times. The chain links TRBV29-1 to TRBJ2-7; D remains ambiguous. Between the trimmed V and J ends, which lost 7 bases and 3 bases, there was a span of 19 bases. The CDR3 length is 14 residues. From germline, CDR1 is SQVTM and CDR2 ANQGSEA. The CDR3 loop is CSAEVAKGHYEQYF. The CDR3 DNA reads TGCAGCGCCGAGGTAGCCAAAGGCCACTACGAGCAGTACTTC.

This clonotype came up many times. The J gene is TRBJ2-1, the V gene TRBV6-2 or TRBV6-3; perhaps TRBD2 as D (7 bases). Trimming removed 4 bases from V and 9 bases from J, with 22 bases in between. Germline assignment: CDR1 MNHEY and CDR2 SVGEGT. The CDR3 has 16 residues. CDR3 in DNA: TGTGCCAGCAGTTCCCACGTCGGGGGGCAAAAGGGTGAGCAGTTCTTC. It codes for CASSSHVGGQKGEQFF.

In its sample, this clonotype was seen many times. The chain recombines TRBV20-1 with TRBJ2-7; TRBD1 matches 8 bases. Germline assignment: CDR1 DFQATT and CDR2 SNEGSKA (reference sequence). The CDR3 spans 12 residues. V gave up 6 bases and J gave up 2 bases; unmatched junction bases: 3. The CDR3 region is CSARGQAYEQYF. For the CDR3, the DNA is TGCAGTGCAAGGGGACAGGCCTACGAGCAGTACTTC.

The chain uses TRBV29-1 and TRBJ2-5, with D perhaps matching TRBD1 (6 bases). V was trimmed by 8 bases and J by 1 base, leaving 11 bases between them. The CDR3 runs to 12 residues. Per the germline V gene, CDR1 is SQVTM and CDR2 is ANQGSEA. The CDR3 DNA is TGCAGCATCACAGGGATCCAAGAGACCCAGTACTTC. Protein product: CSITGIQETQYF.

Sample share makes this clonotype medium-sized. The CDR3 here is CASSQDRGYNEQFF. The CDR3 bases are TGTGCCAGCAGCCAAGACCGCGGGTACAATGAGCAGTTCTTC. The V and J genes are TRBV3-1 and TRBJ2-1; D is perhaps TRBD2 (5 bases). The germline gives CDR1 LGHDT, CDR2 YNNKEL (reference sequence). The CDR3 sequence is 14 residues long. The V end was cut by 0 bases, the J end by 4 bases, with 7 bases between.

This clonotype has a count of ten or more. The rearrangement links TRBV27 to TRBJ1-2; a possible D gene is TRBD1 (6 bases). Germline CDR1 and CDR2: MNHEY and SMNVEV (reference sequence). The CDR3 spans 15 residues. V was pared by 6 bases and J by 3 bases, with 17 bases between. This CDR3 is CASRTTGPTHYGYTF. CDR3 nucleotides: TGTGCCAGCAGGACGACAGGTCCGACTCACTATGGCTACACCTTC.

The rearrangement uses TRBV7-9 and TRBJ1-1; D unresolved. The germline V gene encodes CDR1 SEHNR and CDR2 FQNEAQ (reference sequence). Deletions cut 3 bases from V and 0 bases from J, with 11 bases between. This CDR3 is 15 amino acids long. CDR3 loop: CASSLVGSLNTEAFF. The CDR3 DNA sequence: TGTGCCAGCAGCTTGGTCGGCAGTTTGAACACTGAAGCTTTCTTT. Variable domain in full (rest from reference TRBV7-9 and TRBJ1-1): DTGVSQNPRHKITKRGQNVTFRCDPISEHNRLYWYRQTLGQGPEFLTYFQNEAQLEKSRLLSDRFSAERPKGSFSTLEIQRTEQGDSAMYLCASSLVGSLNTEAFFGQGTRLTVV.

This clonotype was observed at least ten times. The CDR3 nucleotides read TGTGCCAGCAGCCAAACAATCCTAGCGGGAGTCTACGAGCAGTACTTC. Its protein product is CASSQTILAGVYEQYF. The chain combines TRBV3-1 with TRBJ2-7; 10 bases match TRBD2. The CDR3 covers 16 residues. In germline, CDR1 is LGHDT, CDR2 YNNKEL (reference sequence). The trim removed 2 bases at V and 3 bases at J, leaving 7 bases unmatched.

The chain joins TRBV29-1 to TRBJ2-3; the match to TRBD2 covers 7 bases. Germline assignment: CDR1 SQVTM and CDR2 ANQGSEA. There are 12 residues in the CDR3. The V segment lost 7 bases and the J segment 3 bases; nucleotides outside the gene matches: 4. The CDR3 spells CSAIAGTDTQYF. The CDR3, as DNA: TGCAGCGCCATAGCGGGTACAGATACGCAGTATTTT.

This clonotype showed up many times. This chain connects TRBV24-1 to TRBJ2-1; TRBD2 aligns across 13 bases. The CDR3 length is 17 residues. The ends lost 4 bases at V and 6 bases at J; junction bases unmatched: 8. Germline values: CDR1 KGHDR, CDR2 SFDVKD. The CDR3 here is CATSDAPGLAGFNEQFF. For the CDR3, the DNA is TGTGCCACCAGTGACGCCCCGGGACTAGCGGGATTCAATGAGCAGTTCTTC.

This clonotype was seen more than once but under ten times. The rearrangement links TRBV28 to TRBJ1-5, with D perhaps matching TRBD1 (5 bases). CDR3 size: 12 residues. The V gene lost 8 bases and the J gene lost 5 bases, with 10 bases spanning the gap. From germline, CDR1 is MDHEN and CDR2 SYDVKM. The CDR3 protein is CASGGGDQPQHF. CDR3 coding DNA: TGTGCCAGCGGGGGGGGAGATCAGCCCCAGCATTTT.

This clonotype was seen ten or more times. The V gene is TRBV7-6, the J gene TRBJ2-7; 10 bases line up with TRBD1. V lost 3 bases to trimming and J lost 6 bases; unmatched junction nucleotides: 5. Germline V gene lookup returns CDR1 SGHVS and CDR2 FNYEAQ. The CDR3 covers 14 residues. The CDR3 DNA sequence: TGTGCCAGCAGCTTTTACGGGACAGGGGCCGAGCAGTACTTC. Its translation is CASSFYGTGAEQYF.